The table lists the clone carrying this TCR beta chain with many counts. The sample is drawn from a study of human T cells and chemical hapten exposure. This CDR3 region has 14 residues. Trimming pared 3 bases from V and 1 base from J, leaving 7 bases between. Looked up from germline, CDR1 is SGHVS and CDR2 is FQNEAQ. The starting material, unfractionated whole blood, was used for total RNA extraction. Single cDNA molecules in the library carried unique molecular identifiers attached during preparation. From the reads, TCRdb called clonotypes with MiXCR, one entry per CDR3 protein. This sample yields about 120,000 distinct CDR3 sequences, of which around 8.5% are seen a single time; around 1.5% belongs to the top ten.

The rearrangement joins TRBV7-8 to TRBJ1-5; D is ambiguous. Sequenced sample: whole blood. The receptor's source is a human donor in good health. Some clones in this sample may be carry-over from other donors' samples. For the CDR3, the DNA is TGTGCCAGCAGCTTCCTTGACAGCAATCAGCCCCAGCATTTT. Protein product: CASSFLDSNQPQHF.